Below are 7 T cell receptor beta chains sequenced from a single sample in a study of breast tumors, draining lymph nodes, adjacent tissues. TCRdb reanalysed the multiplex PCR reads using MiXCR and keeps one entry per CDR3 protein. Among 80,000 to 130,000 distinct CDR3 sequences, 21% were seen once, and the ten largest hold around 1.3%. The lymph nodes were axillary draining lymph nodes from breast cancer patients. The specimen was axillary lymph node tissue. These receptor sequences come from a female donor with breast cancer. Some clones in this sample may be carry-over from other donors' samples.

Comments on this clonotype: The conserved phenylalanine or tryptophan is not found at the CDR3 terminus, so this likely reflects a read error. V and J are TRBV27 and TRBJ2-3, with 7 bases identical to TRBD1. Trimming at V came to 5 bases and at J to 3 bases, leaving 8 bases not matched to a gene. Germline V gives CDR1 MNHEY, CDR2 SMNVEV (reference sequence). This CDR3 has 15 residues. In nucleotides, the CDR3 is TGTGCCAGCAGTCAAACAGGGGTCAGAACAGATACGCAGTATTCT. Translation: CASSQTGVRTDTQYS.

This clonotype has a count of ten or more. The chain couples TRBV20-1 to TRBJ1-5, with 7 bases matching TRBD1. The germline V gene has CDR1 DFQATT and CDR2 SNEGSKA (reference sequence). Trimming at V came to 6 bases and at J to 3 bases, leaving 11 bases not matched to a gene. This CDR3 has 15 amino acids. The CDR3 loop reads CSALASTGTNQPQHF. DNA of the CDR3: TGCAGTGCCCTCGCCTCGACAGGGACCAATCAGCCCCAGCATTTT.

The table lists this clonotype with many counts. V gene TRBV11-1 combines with J gene TRBJ2-3; D could derive from TRBD1 or TRBD2 (5 bases each). CDR1 SGHAT and CDR2 FQDESV come from the germline V gene (reference sequence). The CDR3 loop spans 14 amino acids. V dropped 1 base and J dropped 7 bases, with 12 bases sitting between them. The CDR3 region has the DNA TGTGCCAGCAGCTTAGGGGACCCCCCGTATACGCAGTATTTT. Translating gives CASSLGDPPYTQYF.

This clonotype showed up many times. The gene calls are TRBV11-2 and TRBJ1-4; a possible D gene is TRBD1 (6 bases). The CDR3 covers 15 residues. Germline-derived CDR1 and CDR2 are SGHAT and FQNNGV. Trimming removed 0 bases at V and 8 bases at J, with 13 bases between. The CDR3 bases are TGTGCCAGCAGCTTAGAACGGGAGGGGGTAGAAAAACTGTTTTTT. Its translation: CASSLEREGVEKLFF.

This clonotype was counted ten times or more. The rearrangement joins TRBV5-1 to TRBJ2-3; 10 positions match TRBD1. The trim removed 3 bases at V and 9 bases at J, leaving 10 bases unmatched. The germline CDR1 and CDR2 sequences are SGHRS and YFSETQ. The CDR3 length is 15 residues. CDR3 coding DNA: TGCGCCAGCAGCTCGGGACAGGGGCCTACGCGGACGCAGTATTTT. As protein: CASSSGQGPTRTQYF.

This clonotype was seen at least ten times. This chain links TRBV2 with TRBJ2-7; D tentatively fits TRBD1 or TRBD2 (5 bases each). Germline V CDR1 and CDR2: SNHLY, FYNNEI. The CDR3 loop spans 11 amino acids. The V and J ends lost 8 bases and 6 bases respectively, with 11 bases between them. This chain's CDR3 is CASGETAEQYF. The CDR3 DNA is TGTGCCAGCGGGGAGACAGCCGAGCAGTACTTC.

V usage is TRBV28 and J usage is TRBJ2-7; D is perhaps TRBD1 (6 bases). The V gene lost 2 bases and the J gene lost 3 bases, with 17 bases spanning the gap. This CDR3 is built from 16 residues. Per the germline V gene, CDR1 is MDHEN and CDR2 is SYDVKM. The CDR3 loop reads CASSLPGQTGVYEQYF. The CDR3 region has the DNA TGTGCCAGCAGTTTACCCGGACAGACTGGGGTCTACGAGCAGTACTTC. Full variable domain (outside the CDR3, taken from reference TRBV28 and TRBJ2-7): DVKVTQSSRYLVKRTGEKVFLECVQDMDHENMFWYRQDPGLGLRLIYFSYDVKMKEKGDIPEGYSVSREKKERFSLILESASTNQTSMYLCASSLPGQTGVYEQYFGPGTRLTVT.